This record concerns one T cell receptor beta chain sequence. V was clipped by 3 bases and J by 7 bases, with 16 bases between them. Germline-derived CDR1 and CDR2 are MDHEN and SYDVKM. This CDR3 comprises 15 residues. Profiled with immunoSEQ multiplex PCR; TCRdb holds only in-frame clones, not every one. The data contain 62,000 or so clones, 78% of them seen just once; the ten biggest clones take up approximately 15%. The data belong to a study of blood T cell repertoires in COVID-19. Seattle's enrolled individuals joined amid active infection and were then monitored longitudinally. Sequenced sample: peripheral blood. The chain combines TRBV28 with TRBJ1-5; tentative D call: TRBD1 (6 bases). The sequence came from a man aged 60-69 years with COVID-19, enrolled during active disease. CDR3 DNA sequence: TGTGCCAGCAGTTTCCTCCCGGGGGGCAGGCAGCCCCAGCATTTT. Its protein product is CASSFLPGGRQPQHF. Full variable domain (rest looked up from reference TRBV28 and TRBJ1-5): DVKVTQSSRYLVKRTGEKVFLECVQDMDHENMFWYRQDPGLGLRLIYFSYDVKMKEKGDIPEGYSVSREKKERFSLILESASTNQTSMYLCASSFLPGGRQPQHFGDGTRLSIL.